These T cell receptor beta chains were read from a single sample in a study of beta chain features in type 1 diabetes. TCRdb's copy holds only in-frame clones and misses some; the assay was immunoSEQ multiplex PCR. The sample yields 600,000 to 700,000 clones, under 15% seen once. Sequenced input: naive CD4+ T cells from blood. The receptors shown here come from a man aged 30-40 years with type 1 diabetes. CDR3s include the opening cysteine and the closing phenylalanine or tryptophan. The D gene is left open where the match is weak. Size is omitted from some rows. Given values are once, few, many or a class for expanded clones.

J,V,D,size,CDR3,DNA
TRBJ2-7,TRBV4-1,-,few,CASSQDQSQLDYEQYF,TGCGCCAGCAGCCAAGATCAATCGCAGCTTGACTACGAGCAGTACTTC
TRBJ1-2,TRBV10-3,-,few,CAISETGNYGYTF,TGTGCCATCAGTGAAACAGGGAACTATGGCTACACCTTC
TRBJ2-1,TRBV10-3,TRBD2,-,CAISETGLAGDYNEQFF,TGTGCCATCAGTGAGACTGGACTAGCGGGGGACTACAATGAGCAGTTCTTC
TRBJ1-4,TRBV2,-,-,CASSEAPAGANEKLFF,TGTGCCAGCAGTGAAGCGCCGGCTGGAGCTAATGAAAAACTGTTTTTT
TRBJ2-7,TRBV7-9,-,few,CASSPGQRTYEQYF,TGTGCCAGCAGCCCCGGACAGCGAACCTACGAGCAGTACTTC
TRBJ2-4,TRBV6-6,TRBD2,-,CASSALAVAKNIQYF,TGTGCCAGCAGCGCCCTAGCGGTAGCCAAAAACATTCAGTACTTC
TRBJ1-2,TRBV25-1,-,-,CASKAESGVYYGYTF,TGTGCCAGCAAAGCCGAATCAGGGGTATACTATGGCTACACCTTC
TRBJ2-7,TRBV27,-,few,CASSMSGTPSYEQYF,TGTGCCAGCAGTATGTCTGGGACTCCTTCCTACGAGCAGTACTTC
TRBJ1-2,TRBV19,-,few,CASSIRGIKGGYTF,TGTGCCAGTAGTATTCGGGGGATAAAGGGCGGCTACACCTTC
TRBJ2-5,TRBV10-1,TRBD2,-,CASSESSGGSWGTQYF,TGCGCCAGCAGTGAGTCCTCGGGAGGTAGCTGGGGGACCCAGTACTTC
TRBJ1-5,TRBV30,-,few,CAWSATLLSHRYSNQPQHF,TGTGCCTGGAGTGCCACCCTACTGAGTCACCGCTATAGCAATCAGCCCCAGCATTTT
TRBJ1-1,TRBV7-9,-,few,CASSFSPRGRSTEAFF,TGTGCCAGCAGCTTTTCTCCGCGGGGTCGGAGCACTGAAGCTTTCTTT
TRBJ2-2,TRBV7-2,-,-,CASSAPVTGELFF,TGTGCCAGCAGCGCACCGGTCACCGGGGAGCTGTTTTTT
TRBJ2-7,TRBV14,-,few,CASSQGRGLNEQYF,TGTGCCAGCAGCCAAGGGAGGGGGCTGAACGAGCAGTACTTC
TRBJ2-5,TRBV18,-,-,CASARQEQETQYF,TGTGCCAGCGCTAGACAGGAGCAAGAGACCCAGTACTTC
TRBJ1-1,TRBV7-2,-,-,CASSSRDKNTEAFF,TGTGCCAGCAGCTCCCGGGACAAGAACACTGAAGCTTTCTTT
TRBJ2-1,TRBV7-9,-,few,CASSLAYNEQFF,TGTGCCAGCAGCTTAGCGTACAATGAGCAGTTCTTC
TRBJ1-2,TRBV4-2,-,-,CASSQDLRPAYGYTF,TGTGCCAGCAGCCAAGATCTAAGGCCAGCCTATGGCTACACCTTC
TRBJ2-2,TRBV9,TRBD1,-,CASSLRQGRDTGELFF,TGTGCCAGCAGCCTCCGACAGGGAAGGGACACCGGGGAGCTGTTTTTT
TRBJ2-3,TRBV10-3,-,-,CATEPGLSGTDTQYF,TGTGCCACCGAACCTGGGCTGTCAGGCACAGATACGCAGTATTTT
TRBJ2-3,TRBV10-3,-,-,CAISDLTASGTQYF,TGTGCCATCAGTGACTTGACGGCGAGCGGTACGCAGTATTTT
TRBJ2-4,TRBV5-4,-,few,CASSGDRGAKNIQYF,TGTGCCAGCAGCGGGGATCGTGGGGCCAAAAACATTCAGTACTTC
TRBJ1-2,TRBV11-2,TRBD1,-,CASSNGGTGQNYGYTF,TGTGCCAGCAGCAACGGGGGGACAGGGCAAAACTATGGCTACACCTTC
TRBJ1-1,TRBV6-5,TRBD1,few,CASSYHGTGVTEAFF,TGTGCCAGCAGTTACCACGGGACAGGGGTGACTGAAGCTTTCTTT
TRBJ2-1,TRBV13,TRBD2,-,CASSLSPLRAGGHNEQFF,TGTGCCAGCAGCTTATCCCCTCTACGGGCGGGGGGGCACAATGAGCAGTTCTTC
TRBJ2-7,TRBV29-1,TRBD1,few,CSVRGTGNYEQYF,TGCAGCGTCCGGGGGACAGGGAACTACGAGCAGTACTTC
TRBJ2-5,TRBV21-1,-,few,CASSDQETQYF,TGTGCCAGCAGCGACCAAGAGACCCAGTACTTC
TRBJ2-7,TRBV4-3,-,-,CASSQLGSYEQYF,TGCGCCAGCAGCCAATTAGGTTCCTACGAGCAGTACTTC
TRBJ2-7,TRBV4-2,TRBD2,few,CASSLTFLAGGSYEQYF,TGTGCCAGCAGCCTAACCTTCCTAGCGGGGGGATCCTACGAGCAGTACTTC
TRBJ1-6,TRBV14,-,-,CASSQRLSPLHF,TGTGCCAGCAGCCAAAGGCTTTCACCCCTCCACTTT
TRBJ2-5,TRBV15,-,-,CATSRDQGSKETQYF,TGTGCCACCAGCAGAGATCAGGGCAGTAAAGAGACCCAGTACTTC
TRBJ2-7,TRBV7-2,-,-,CASSLALSYEQYF,TGTGCCAGCAGCTTAGCGCTAAGTTACGAGCAGTACTTC
TRBJ2-5,TRBV7-9,-,-,CASSLNEETQYF,TGTGCCAGCAGCTTAAACGAGGAGACCCAGTACTTC
TRBJ2-5,TRBV5-1,-,-,CASSLTAFRETQYF,TGCGCCAGCAGCTTGACAGCATTCCGGGAGACCCAGTACTTC
TRBJ1-2,TRBV7-9,-,-,CASSLVRQGGYTF,TGTGCCAGCAGCTTAGTACGGCAGGGTGGCTACACCTTC
TRBJ2-2,TRBV7-4,-,few,CASSLRGKRRNTGELFF,TGTGCCAGCAGCTTAAGGGGGAAACGACGGAACACCGGGGAGCTGTTTTTT
TRBJ2-2,TRBV6-5,-,-,CASSYSGQSNTGELFF,TGTGCCAGCAGTTACTCCGGACAGTCGAACACCGGGGAGCTGTTTTTT
TRBJ1-2,TRBV6-5,-,-,CASSLTGPYGYTF,TGTGCCAGCTCTCTGACAGGCCCCTATGGCTACACCTTC
TRBJ1-2,TRBV6-6,-,few,CASSLGNYGYTF,TGTGCCAGCAGTTTGGGTAACTATGGCTACACCTTC
TRBJ1-2,TRBV4-2,TRBD1,few,CASSQDGQELGYGYTF,TGTGCCAGCAGCCAAGACGGACAGGAGCTAGGCTATGGCTACACCTTC
TRBJ2-1,TRBV5-5,-,-,CASSRGDSSYNEQFF,TGTGCCAGCAGCAGGGGGGACAGCTCCTACAATGAGCAGTTCTTC
TRBJ1-1,TRBV10-3,TRBD1,-,CAINPGQGGTEAFF,TGTGCCATCAATCCGGGACAGGGAGGCACTGAAGCTTTCTTT
TRBJ1-5,TRBV18,-,-,CASSSSRTADSNQPQHF,TGTGCCAGCTCATCGAGTCGGACAGCGGATAGCAATCAGCCCCAGCATTTT